Shown below are 20 T cell receptor beta chains from a single sample sequenced in a study of graft-versus-host responses after intestinal transplantation. Libraries were prepared by immunoSEQ multiplex PCR; TCRdb keeps only in-frame clonotypes and omits some of them. This table has 1,500 to 2,000 clones, about two fifths appearing once. Responders (about 200,000, CFSE-labeled) met about 200,000 stimulators that were irradiated and violet-dye-labeled. Sequencing was performed on alloreactive CD8+ T cells from a mixed lymphocyte reaction culture, taken before transplantation. Stated subset: CFSE-low proliferating T cells sorted from approximately six-day pre-transplant mixed lymphocyte reaction (GvH or HvG direction). The receptors come from a human patient who was an organ donor for intestinal transplantation.

This clone is classed as large. V usage is TRBV21-1 and J usage is TRBJ1-4; the table calls TRBD1, which could not be checked here. TRBV21-1 is flagged as a pseudogene. The CDR3 length is 15 residues. The CDR3 nucleotides are TGTGCCAGCAGCCGGGACAGTCAACGGGATGAAAAACTGTTTTTT. Its translation: CASSRDSQRDEKLFF.

The chain is built from TRBV4-1 and TRBJ2-7; 10 positions agree with TRBD1. J lost 4 bases, V lost 3 bases, and 6 bases had no gene match. The germline CDR1 and CDR2 sequences are MGHRA and YSYEKL. This CDR3 region has 15 residues. The CDR3, as DNA: TGCGCCAGCAGCCACCCGCGACAGGGGGCATACGAGCAGTACTTC. The encoded protein is CASSHPRQGAYEQYF.

About this clone: Because the CDR3 is missing its conserved closing phenylalanine or tryptophan, this is likely a read error. This chain joins TRBV9 and TRBJ2-2; no clear D. Germline CDR1 and CDR2: SGDLS and YYNGEE. This CDR3 comprises 15 residues. The germline V and J ends were trimmed by 5 bases and 4 bases, with 15 bases remaining between them. The chain's CDR3 is CASRLRLRSTGELFS. In DNA, the CDR3 is TGTGCCAGCAGACTCAGGCTTAGGAGCACCGGGGAGCTGTTTTCT.

This clone was detected only a few times. This rearrangement joins TRBV6-4 to TRBJ1-3; 7 positions match TRBD1. In germline, CDR1 is MRHNA, CDR2 SNTAGT. This CDR3 spans 21 amino acids. Unmatched junction bases numbered 17, after V lost 0 bases and J lost 0 bases. The CDR3 bases are TGTGCCAGCAGTGACTCTCGAATCCGGGACAGTTTCTTACACTCTGGAAACACCATATATTTT. Its protein is CASSDSRIRDSFLHSGNTIYF.

The V and J genes are TRBV18 and TRBJ2-3; D remains ambiguous. CDR3 length: 17 amino acids. Germline assignment: CDR1 KGHSH and CDR2 LQKENI. V gave up 3 bases and J gave up 0 bases, with 16 bases separating them. The chain's CDR3 is CASSPGDLPSSTDTQYF. CDR3 DNA sequence: TGTGCCAGCTCACCGGGCGACCTCCCGTCCAGCACAGATACGCAGTATTTT.

The J gene is TRBJ2-5, the V gene TRBV30, with 10 bases fitting TRBD2. This CDR3 contains 15 residues. Per germline, CDR1 GTSNPN and CDR2 SVGIG (reference sequence). The junction had 7 bases not matched to a gene; V was cut back by 2 bases and J by 4 bases. The CDR3 spells CAWSSSGGFGETQYF. CDR3 bases: TGTGCCTGGAGTAGTAGCGGGGGGTTTGGAGAGACCCAGTACTTC.

In this sample, this clone is large. This sequence joins TRBV7-3 and TRBJ2-3; TRBD2 matches at 9 bases. Per the germline V gene, CDR1 is SGHTA and CDR2 is FQGTGA. This CDR3 spans 15 amino acids. Unmatched junction bases numbered 5, after V lost 1 base and J lost 6 bases. Here the CDR3 reads CASSLSGLAGDTQYF. The CDR3 DNA is TGTGCCAGCAGCTTAAGTGGGCTAGCGGGGGATACGCAGTATTTT.

In this sample, this clone turned up a few times. The chain recombines TRBV6-9 with TRBJ2-1, with D hard to call. Trimming cost V 3 bases and J 7 bases, with 10 bases left between them. Germline CDR1 MNHGY, CDR2 SVAAGI. The CDR3 has 13 amino acids. CDR3 bases: TGTGCCAGCAGTTACGGATCGAATAATGAGCAGTTCTTC. Protein: CASSYGSNNEQFF.

The rearrangement links TRBV6-6 to TRBJ2-3; D is unclear. This CDR3 has 13 residues. Trimming pared 3 bases from V and 3 bases from J, leaving 7 bases between. Germline lookup yields CDR1 MNHNY and CDR2 SVGAGI (reference sequence). CDR3 nucleotide sequence: TGTGCCAGCAGTTATACCGCAACAGATACGCAGTATTTT. Amino acid sequence: CASSYTATDTQYF.

This chain uses TRBV4-2 with TRBJ2-5; a weak D match, TRBD2 (5 bases). The germline V and J ends were trimmed by 0 bases and 5 bases, with 16 bases remaining between them. The CDR3 length is 16 residues. Germline CDR1 reads LGHNA; CDR2 reads YNFKEQ. CDR3 sequence (DNA): TGTGCCAGCAGCCAAGAGTTCGGGGTCTTGGGGGAGACCCAGTACTTC. It specifies CASSQEFGVLGETQYF.

The rearrangement joins TRBV5-1 to TRBJ2-2, with no clear D. The CDR3 totals 14 residues. Trimming took 0 bases from V and 7 from J, leaving 10 bases between them. CDR1 SGHRS and CDR2 YFSETQ come from the germline V gene. The CDR3 coding sequence is TGCGCCAGCAGCTTGGAAGGGAATGGCGGGGAGCTGTTTTTT. Its protein product is CASSLEGNGGELFF.

This clone appeared a few times. The DNA of the CDR3 is TGTGCCAGCAGCTTAGCATTTGTGTACAATAATGAAAAACTGTTTTTT. This codes for CASSLAFVYNNEKLFF. The chain employs TRBV11-2 and TRBJ1-4; no clear D. From germline, CDR1 is SGHAT and CDR2 FQNNGV. V was cut by 1 base and J by 4 bases, with 13 bases left in between. This CDR3 contains 16 residues.

The chain uses TRBV6-5 and TRBJ1-1, with D unclear. CDR1 MNHEY and CDR2 SVGAGI come from the germline V gene. Between the trimmed V and J ends, which lost 7 bases and 3 bases, there was a span of 12 bases. The CDR3 is 13 residues long. The CDR3 region is CASTLDGYTEAFF. CDR3 sequence (DNA): TGTGCCAGCACCTTGGACGGCTACACTGAAGCTTTCTTT.

This chain connects TRBV4-1 to TRBJ2-1; possibly TRBD2 for D (7 bases). Germline CDR1 is MGHRA and CDR2 is YSYEKL. V dropped 1 base and J dropped 6 bases, with 16 bases sitting between them. The CDR3 contains 16 residues. The CDR3 DNA is TGCGCCAGCAGCCAAGTTTGGGGGGGGCCAGGCAATGAGCAGTTCTTC. Translation: CASSQVWGGPGNEQFF.

V is TRBV6-5 and J is TRBJ2-3; 9 nucleotides align to TRBD2. V lost 8 bases and J lost 6; bases outside the gene matches: 9. From germline, CDR1 is MNHEY and CDR2 SVGAGI. This CDR3 region has 14 residues. CDR3 amino acids: CASWRGGVVDTQYF. The DNA for the CDR3 is TGTGCCAGCTGGCGCGGGGGGGTAGTTGATACGCAGTATTTT.

This clone ranks as large. The chain couples TRBV4-1 to TRBJ1-2; no firm D call. Germline V lookup: CDR1 MGHRA, CDR2 YSYEKL. Between the trimmed V and J ends, which lost 1 base and 4 bases, there was a span of 1 base. The CDR3 length is 11 residues. This CDR3 is CASSQGYGYTF. The CDR3 DNA sequence: TGCGCCAGCAGCCAAGGCTATGGCTACACCTTC.

This rearrangement joins TRBV5-6 to TRBJ2-5; D unresolved. V dropped 0 bases and J dropped 2 bases, with 20 bases sitting between them. The CDR3 contains 18 residues. CDR1 SGHDT and CDR2 YYEEEE come from the germline V gene. The CDR3: CASSLAKGGRYHQETQYF. The CDR3 nucleotides read TGTGCCAGCAGCTTGGCCAAAGGTGGCAGGTACCATCAAGAGACCCAGTACTTC.

The chain's CDR3 is CASSYPGAAGSGELFF. CDR3 DNA: TGTGCCAGCAGTTACCCGGGGGCCGCTGGATCTGGGGAGCTGTTTTTT. The rearrangement uses TRBV27 and TRBJ2-2; D assignment may be TRBD1 or TRBD2 (6 bases each). CDR3 size: 16 residues. The germline V gene has CDR1 MNHEY and CDR2 SMNVEV (reference sequence). V was trimmed by 4 bases and J by 8 bases, leaving 20 bases between them.

This clone is large. The chain has TRBV7-9 and TRBJ1-4; D is unclear. The V end lost 0 bases, the J end lost 4 bases, and 12 bases lay between the germline ends. CDR3 length: 16 residues. In germline, CDR1 is SEHNR, CDR2 FQNEAQ (reference sequence). The CDR3 is CASSLAFVYNNEKLFF. CDR3 DNA: TGTGCCAGCAGCTTAGCATTTGTGTACAATAATGAAAAACTGTTTTTT.

The J gene is TRBJ1-5, the V gene TRBV15; D call uncertain. V lost 4 bases to trimming and J lost 0 bases, with 10 bases between them. CDR3 length equals 15 residues. Germline loops: CDR1 LNHNV, CDR2 YYDKDF (reference sequence). The CDR3 spells CATSTQPYSNQPQHF. DNA for the CDR3: TGTGCCACCAGCACCCAGCCATATAGCAATCAGCCCCAGCATTTT. The whole variable domain, filled in from reference TRBV15 and TRBJ1-5, reads DAMVIQNPRYQVTQFGKPVTLSCSQTLNHNVMYWYQQKSSQAPKLLFHYYDKDFNNEADTPDNFQSRRPNTSFCFLDIRSPGLGDTAMYLCATSTQPYSNQPQHFGDGTRLSIL.